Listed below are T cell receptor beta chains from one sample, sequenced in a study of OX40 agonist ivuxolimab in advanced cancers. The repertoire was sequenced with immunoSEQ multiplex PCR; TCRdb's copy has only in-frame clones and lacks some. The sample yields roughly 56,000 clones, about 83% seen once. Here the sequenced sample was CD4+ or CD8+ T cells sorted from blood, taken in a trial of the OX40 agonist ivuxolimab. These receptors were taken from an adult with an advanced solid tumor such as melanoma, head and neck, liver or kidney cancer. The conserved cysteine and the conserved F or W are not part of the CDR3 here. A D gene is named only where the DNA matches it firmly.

ASSPLRDRGLWSNQPQH	TRBD1	TRBV28
ASHATGTGNEKLF	TRBD1	TRBV28
ASSRERDTQY	.	TRBV7-9
SVGKGYTGELF	.	TRBV29-1
ASSESRTGTTEAF	.	TRBV2
ASSERRGYEQY	.	TRBV11-1
ASAGGANTEAF	.	TRBV28
ASSIRAEAF	.	TRBV19
ASSLYRGRGNYGYT	TRBD1	TRBV7-2
ASSVVLVTTDTQY	.	TRBV9
ASRAGTGYEQY	TRBD1	TRBV19
ASKNSSYNSPLH	.	TRBV2
AIREQETQY	.	TRBV10-3
AISESRGYEKLF	.	TRBV10-3
ASSTPGGGQPQH	.	TRBV19
ASGNPGTDTQY	.	TRBV7-2
ASSPYPPPDAHSYNEQF	.	TRBV11-2
ASSRDRPGPGNEQF	.	TRBV5-1
ASRTSAGANALT	.	TRBV6-9
ASSVLGGYGYT	.	TRBV10-2
ASSSRTGTYEQY	TRBD1	TRBV28
ASSQLRGEGEKLF	.	TRBV6-1